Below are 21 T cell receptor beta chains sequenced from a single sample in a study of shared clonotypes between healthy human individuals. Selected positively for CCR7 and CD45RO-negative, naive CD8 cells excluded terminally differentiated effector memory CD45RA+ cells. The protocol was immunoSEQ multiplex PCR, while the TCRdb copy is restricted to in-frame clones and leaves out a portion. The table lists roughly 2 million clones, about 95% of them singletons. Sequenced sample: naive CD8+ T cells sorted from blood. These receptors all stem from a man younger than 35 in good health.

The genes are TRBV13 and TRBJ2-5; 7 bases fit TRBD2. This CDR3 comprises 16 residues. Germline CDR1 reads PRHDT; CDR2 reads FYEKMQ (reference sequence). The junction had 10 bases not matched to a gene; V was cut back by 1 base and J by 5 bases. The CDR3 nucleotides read TGTGCCAGCAGCTTAGAGGTGGGGGGGGATTCCGAGACCCAGTACTTC. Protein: CASSLEVGGDSETQYF.

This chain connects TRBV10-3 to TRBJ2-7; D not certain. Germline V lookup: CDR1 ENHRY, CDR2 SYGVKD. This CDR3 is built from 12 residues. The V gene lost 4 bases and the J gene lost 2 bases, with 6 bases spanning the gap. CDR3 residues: CAISVGTYEQYF. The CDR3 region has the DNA TGTGCCATCAGTGTGGGGACCTACGAGCAGTACTTC.

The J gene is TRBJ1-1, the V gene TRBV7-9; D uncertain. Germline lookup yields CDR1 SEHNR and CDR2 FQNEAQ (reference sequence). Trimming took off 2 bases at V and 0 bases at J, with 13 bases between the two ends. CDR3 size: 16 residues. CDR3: CASSLRGAGMNTEAFF. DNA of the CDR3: TGTGCCAGCAGCTTACGGGGAGCGGGGATGAACACTGAAGCTTTCTTT.

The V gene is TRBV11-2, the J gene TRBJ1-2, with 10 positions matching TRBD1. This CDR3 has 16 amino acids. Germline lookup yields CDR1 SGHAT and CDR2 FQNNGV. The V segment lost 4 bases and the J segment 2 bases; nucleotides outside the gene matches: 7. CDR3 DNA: TGTGCCAGCAGCTCGGGACAGGGGTGGGTGAACTATGGCTACACCTTC. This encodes CASSSGQGWVNYGYTF.

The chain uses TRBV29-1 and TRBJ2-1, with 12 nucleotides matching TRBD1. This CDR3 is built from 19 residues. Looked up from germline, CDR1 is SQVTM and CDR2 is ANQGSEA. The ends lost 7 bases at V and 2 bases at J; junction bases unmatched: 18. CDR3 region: CSAPIRDRGLKAPYNEQFF. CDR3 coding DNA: TGCAGCGCCCCAATCCGGGACAGGGGGCTCAAAGCGCCCTACAATGAGCAGTTCTTC.

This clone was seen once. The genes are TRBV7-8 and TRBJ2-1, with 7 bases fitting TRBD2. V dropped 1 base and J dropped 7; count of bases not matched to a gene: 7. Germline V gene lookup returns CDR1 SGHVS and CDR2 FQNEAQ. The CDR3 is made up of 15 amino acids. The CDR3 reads CASSLVSGGLNEQFF. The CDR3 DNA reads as TGTGCCAGCAGCTTAGTGTCGGGAGGTCTGAATGAGCAGTTCTTC.

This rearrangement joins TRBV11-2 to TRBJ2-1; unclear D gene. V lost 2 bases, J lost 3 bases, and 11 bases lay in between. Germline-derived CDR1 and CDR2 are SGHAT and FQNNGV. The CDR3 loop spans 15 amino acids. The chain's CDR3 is CASSLLAVSYNEQFF. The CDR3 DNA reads TGTGCCAGCAGCTTACTGGCAGTTAGCTACAATGAGCAGTTCTTC.

The DNA for the CDR3 is TGTGCCAGCAGTGAAGCATCTAATACAGATACGCAGTATTTT. Amino acids: CASSEASNTDTQYF. The rearrangement joins TRBV2 to TRBJ2-3; D gene unclear. The V gene's germline CDR1 is SNHLY and CDR2 FYNNEI. The length of the CDR3 is 14 residues. V was trimmed by 0 bases and J by 3 bases, leaving 7 bases between them.

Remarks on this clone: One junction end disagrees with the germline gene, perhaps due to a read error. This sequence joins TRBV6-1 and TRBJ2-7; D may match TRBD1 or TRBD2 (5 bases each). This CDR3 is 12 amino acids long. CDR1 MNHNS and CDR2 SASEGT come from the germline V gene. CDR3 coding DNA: TGTGCCAGCAGTGAAGGAGGGACCGGAGAACACTTC. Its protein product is CASSEGGTGEHF.

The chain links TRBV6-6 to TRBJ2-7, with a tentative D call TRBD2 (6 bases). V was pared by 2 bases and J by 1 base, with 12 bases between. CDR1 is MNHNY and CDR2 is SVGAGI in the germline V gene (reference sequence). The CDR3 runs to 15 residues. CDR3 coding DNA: TGTGCCAGCAGTTACGGAGGGCGGGATTCCTACGAGCAGTACTTC. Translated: CASSYGGRDSYEQYF.

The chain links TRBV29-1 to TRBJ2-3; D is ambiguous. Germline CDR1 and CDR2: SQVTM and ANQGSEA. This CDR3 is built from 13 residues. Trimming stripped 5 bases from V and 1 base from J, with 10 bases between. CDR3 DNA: TGCAGCGTTCCCCGCGAGGGCACAGATACGCAGTATTTT. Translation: CSVPREGTDTQYF.

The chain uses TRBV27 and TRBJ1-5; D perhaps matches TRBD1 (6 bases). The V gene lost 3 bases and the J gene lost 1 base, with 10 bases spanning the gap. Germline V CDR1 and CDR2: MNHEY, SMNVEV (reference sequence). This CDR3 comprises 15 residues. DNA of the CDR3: TGTGCCAGCAGTTTCGGGGGGCTAAGCAATCAGCCCCAGCATTTT. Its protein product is CASSFGGLSNQPQHF.

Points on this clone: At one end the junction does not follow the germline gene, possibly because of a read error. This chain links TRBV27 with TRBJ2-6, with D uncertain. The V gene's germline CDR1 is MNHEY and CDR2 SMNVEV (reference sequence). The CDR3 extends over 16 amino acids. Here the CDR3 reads CASSFGRTSGANVLTF. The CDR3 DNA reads TGTGCCAGCAGTTTCGGGCGGACCTCTGGAGCCAACGTCCTGACTTTC.

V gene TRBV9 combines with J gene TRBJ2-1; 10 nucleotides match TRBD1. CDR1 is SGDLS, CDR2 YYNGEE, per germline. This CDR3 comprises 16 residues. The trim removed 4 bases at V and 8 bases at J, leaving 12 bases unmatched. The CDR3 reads CASSSPPGQGFDEQFF. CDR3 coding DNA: TGTGCCAGCAGCAGTCCCCCGGGACAGGGGTTCGATGAGCAGTTCTTC. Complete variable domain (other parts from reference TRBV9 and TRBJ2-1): DSGVTQTPKHLITATGQRVTLRCSPRSGDLSVYWYQQSLDQGLQFLIQYYNGEERAKGNILERFSAQQFPDLHSELNLSSLELGDSALYFCASSSPPGQGFDEQFFGPGTRLTVL.

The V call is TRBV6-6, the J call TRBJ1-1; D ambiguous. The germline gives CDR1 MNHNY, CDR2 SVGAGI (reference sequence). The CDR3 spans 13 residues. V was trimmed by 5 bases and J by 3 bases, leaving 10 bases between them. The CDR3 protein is CASSLQEYTEAFF. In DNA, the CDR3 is TGTGCCAGCAGTCTGCAGGAGTACACTGAAGCTTTCTTT.

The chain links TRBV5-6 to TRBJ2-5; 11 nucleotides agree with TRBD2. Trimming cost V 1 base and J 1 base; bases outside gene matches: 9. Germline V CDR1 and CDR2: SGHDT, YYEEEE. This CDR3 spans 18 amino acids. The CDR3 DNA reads TGTGCCAGCAGCTTGTTGCCTAGCGGGGGGCCGAGCCAAGAGACCCAGTACTTC. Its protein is CASSLLPSGGPSQETQYF.

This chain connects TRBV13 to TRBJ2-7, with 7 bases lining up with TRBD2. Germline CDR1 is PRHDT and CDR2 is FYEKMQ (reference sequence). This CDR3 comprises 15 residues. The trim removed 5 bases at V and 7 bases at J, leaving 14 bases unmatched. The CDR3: CASSQLLGGREEQYF. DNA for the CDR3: TGTGCCAGCAGCCAGCTCCTCGGCGGGAGAGAGGAGCAGTACTTC.

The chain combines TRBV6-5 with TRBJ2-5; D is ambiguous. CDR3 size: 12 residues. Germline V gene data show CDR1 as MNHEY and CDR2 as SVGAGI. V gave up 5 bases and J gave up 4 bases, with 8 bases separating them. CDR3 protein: CASSPVGETQYF. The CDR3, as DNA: TGTGCCAGCAGTCCGGTAGGAGAGACCCAGTACTTC.

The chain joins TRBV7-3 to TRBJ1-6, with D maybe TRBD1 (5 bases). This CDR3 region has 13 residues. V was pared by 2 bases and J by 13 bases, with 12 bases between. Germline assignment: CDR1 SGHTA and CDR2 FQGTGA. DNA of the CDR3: TGTGCCAGCAGCTTAGGTCGGGACCGTCCCCTCCACTTT. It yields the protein CASSLGRDRPLHF.

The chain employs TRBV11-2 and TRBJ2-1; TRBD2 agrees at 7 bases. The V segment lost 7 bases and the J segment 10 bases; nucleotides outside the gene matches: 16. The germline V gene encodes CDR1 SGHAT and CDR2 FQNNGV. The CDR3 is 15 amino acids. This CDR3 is CASTMTPAGRGEQFF. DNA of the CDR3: TGTGCCAGCACCATGACACCGGCCGGGCGGGGGGAGCAGTTCTTC.

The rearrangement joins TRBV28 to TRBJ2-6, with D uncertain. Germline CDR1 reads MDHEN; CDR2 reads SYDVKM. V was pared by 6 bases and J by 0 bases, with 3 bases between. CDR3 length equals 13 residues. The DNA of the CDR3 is TGTGCCAGCAGCGGCTCTGGGGCCAACGTCCTGACTTTC. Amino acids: CASSGSGANVLTF.